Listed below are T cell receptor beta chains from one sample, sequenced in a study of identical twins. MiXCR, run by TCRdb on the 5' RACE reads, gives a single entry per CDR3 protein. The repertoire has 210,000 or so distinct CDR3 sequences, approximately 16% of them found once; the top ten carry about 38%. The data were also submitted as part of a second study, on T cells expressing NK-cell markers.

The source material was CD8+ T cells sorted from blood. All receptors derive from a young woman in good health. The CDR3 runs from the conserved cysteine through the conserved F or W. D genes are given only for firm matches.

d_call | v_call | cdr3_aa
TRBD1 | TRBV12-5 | CASGSSSQGASYEQYF
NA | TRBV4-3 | CASSQDLITTIQYF
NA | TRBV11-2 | CASSLEWGHNEKLFF
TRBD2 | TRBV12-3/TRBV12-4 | CASSPSASGIRETQYF
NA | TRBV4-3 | CASSQEGPRGTDTQYF
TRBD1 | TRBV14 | CASSQRWRRQGEEQYF
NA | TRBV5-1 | CASSIDYTGELFF
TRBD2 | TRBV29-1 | CSGGTSYEQYF
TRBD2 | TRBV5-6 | CASSLGSSGRLGQFF
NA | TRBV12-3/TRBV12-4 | CASNLGQRGRRNEQFF
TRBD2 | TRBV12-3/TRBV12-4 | CASGSSGTGETQYF
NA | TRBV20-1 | CSAGDGNQPQHF
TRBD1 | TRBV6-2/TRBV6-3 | CASSLSGTGSHEQYF
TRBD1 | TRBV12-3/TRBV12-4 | CASSSKGQLNTGELFF
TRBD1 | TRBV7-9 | CASSPVGQGRLNTEAFF
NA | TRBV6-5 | CASSYSIRAGTGELFF
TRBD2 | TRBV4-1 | CASKLTSGSYEQYF
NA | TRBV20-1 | CSARGRGETQYF
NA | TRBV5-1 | CASSLGFAAGFSTDTQYF
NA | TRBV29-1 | CSAAEGYEQYF
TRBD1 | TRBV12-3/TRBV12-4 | CASSLQGATYEQYF
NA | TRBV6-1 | CASSPAEEGSYSNQPQHF
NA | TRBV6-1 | CASSRTGNQPQHF
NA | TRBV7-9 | CASSYQGKDTEAFF
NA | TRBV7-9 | CASSLTENYEKYF
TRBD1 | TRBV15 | CATRIGDGQGYEQYF
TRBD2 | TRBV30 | CASTGTSGRPDTQYF
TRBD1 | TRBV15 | CATSRGTVSNQPQHF
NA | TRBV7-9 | CASSRDGSNTDTQYF
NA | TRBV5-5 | CASSTGTNTYNEQFF
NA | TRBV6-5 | CASSYSGERSDTQYF
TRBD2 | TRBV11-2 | CASAGGLAGGISYNEQFF
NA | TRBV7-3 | CASSPTGLDNEQFF
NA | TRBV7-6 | CASREGPGADTGELFF
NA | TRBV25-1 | CATSPLGEYGYTF